This T cell receptor (beta chain) emerged from a study of shared clonotypes between healthy human individuals (dated by TCRdb to about 2020). Looking at the study overall: A couple of women and a few men aged 18 to 49 years were included in the cohort. For each donor, three plates each were used for CD4 naive and CD4 memory, two plates were used for CD8 naive, and one plate was used for CD8 memory. To estimate repertoire size and how much clonotypes are shared between individuals, the study performed deep sequencing of blood TCR repertoires from roughly five healthy adults. Libraries were prepared and TCR repertoires were sequenced by different laboratories using diverse techniques, in order to increase sequencing depth and limit assay-specific biases. Leukapheresis yielded between about 0.8 and 9.5 billion PBMCs per donor. General conclusions and limits of the study: Sampling was restricted to blood, and TCR repertoires in tissues likely differ from the TCR repertoires found in blood. Naive subsets generally had larger estimated clonotype richness than memory subsets. Rarefaction of sorted-subset datasets indicated incomplete sequencing despite the large sequencing depth. Compared with non-shared clonotypes, clonotypes shared by all four sorted-subset donors had higher generation probabilities. The genetic and exposure-history diversity represented was limited by the small number of donors. Across four donors, 4.5% to 6.5% of naive CD4, more than 3% of naive CD8, 2% to 2.5% of memory CD4, and approximately 0.4% of memory CD8 clonotypes were shared. Pairwise subsampling indicated that sequencing depth was expected to affect the degree of clonotype sharing among donors.

The germline V gene encodes CDR1 SGHNT and CDR2 YYREEE (reference sequence). V ends up 1 base short and J 3 bases short, with an unmatched junction base count of 3. Taken from cysteine to phenylalanine, the CDR3 has 14 residues. The CDR3 DNA has 42 bases and is translated from base 1. Using the deep immunoSEQ assay, TCR CDR3 regions were amplified from genomic DNA by multiplex PCR. Extracted genomic DNA from each cell subset was distributed evenly across all wells of several immunoSEQ 96-well plates, and each plate was treated as a replicate. For sorted subsets, 200 to 250 ng of genomic DNA, equivalent to some 30,000 T cell genomes, went into each replicate PCR. The purified libraries were quantified using a Qubit 3.0 fluorometer, sized with a Bioanalyzer 2100, and then quantified again using the KAPA Library Quantification kit. Every immunoSEQ 96-well plate was sequenced on a separate single-read 150-cycle Illumina NextSeq 550 flow cell. Turning to the authors' computational methods: Because only junctional sequences without quality scores were contained in the immunoSEQ output, filtering matching that applied to full-length reads could not be performed. Sequences were annotated with PyIR, a Python wrapper for IgBLAST v1.9, and V/J genes and CDR3 were assigned using IMGT germline references. Reads were filtered out if the reads had weak V/J assignments (E-value above 1e-6), no CDR3, stop codons, out-of-frame junctions, or ambiguous translated residues. V3J clonotypes were defined as sequences sharing an identical inferred V gene, J gene, and CDR3 amino acid sequence. Percentage overlap between repertoires was computed as shared unique clonotypes divided by the size of the smaller repertoire. RTK rarefaction, the Chao1 estimator, and Recon v2.1 estimates of unobserved clonotypes were used to assess repertoire richness. For all TCRbeta clonotypes obtained by the gDNA method from a few donors, generation probabilities were computed with OLGA. TCRdb provides this immuneACCESS table in a form limited to in-frame rearrangements. Some clones are lacking; in checked studies, under half of them reflect an unresolved V gene, and why the rest are absent is not known. V and J calls and clone size come straight from that table; D and trimming were deduced from the DNA. This sample is represented by millions of clones; approximately 93% of them were singletons. About 0.39% of the sample rests with the top ten.

On this clone itself: No cognate antigen has been identified for it. The record has no base qualities; no much larger clone is one base away.

Donors were healthy HIV-negative adults with no recently reported acute infections or vaccinations. Every donor was a Caucasian adult residing in Nashville, Tennessee, USA. Magnetic negative selection was used to enrich CD4+ T cells, after which naive cells were positively selected on CD45RA and the negative fraction became the memory subset. After blood collection by leukapheresis, PBMCs were isolated using Ficoll-Histopaque density gradient centrifugation and then cryopreserved in the vapor phase of liquid nitrogen. Analytical flow cytometry was used to check the purity and quantity of each magnetically sorted T cell population. From each sorted fraction, genomic DNA was isolated and quantified by UV absorbance on a Nanodrop 2000c.

Sequenced material: naive CD4+ T cells from PBMCs. This specimen's cell subset or site label, interpreted: CD45RA+ positively selected. This receptor chain uses TRBV5-4 and TRBJ1-1, with TRBD1 identical over 7 junction bases. This receptor was identified in a man between 18 and 29 years old in good health. Some clones in this sample may be carry-over from other donors' samples. Here is the DNA: TGTGCCAGCAGCTTGTTCAGGGGGGACACTGAAGCTTTCTTT. This translates into CASSLFRGDTEAFF.